The clone carrying this T cell receptor (beta chain) was detected ten times or more. No antigen is known for it. These data are taken from a study of OX40 agonist ivuxolimab in advanced cancers. Overall study: Ivuxolimab is a fully human IgG2 antibody that activates OX40 (CD134). With a range of roughly 20 to 85, age averaged roughly 61 years, and about 83% were male. Findings and caveats of the study: At doses 0.1 to 3.0 mg/kg, CD4+ and CD8+ clones expanded.

Patients with a history of autoimmune disease or on systemic immunosuppression were excluded. TCRdb's table, derived via immunoSEQ multiplex PCR, lists solely in-frame clones and lacks some. The profile covers about 17,000 clones, with 55% to 80% appearing a single time and about 24% taken by the ten largest. Germline V gene data show CDR1 as MNHNY and CDR2 as SVGAGI (reference sequence). Between the trimmed V and J ends, which lost 0 bases and 5 bases, there was a span of 7 bases. The CDR3 is 13 amino acids. The TCR was taken from an adult with an advanced solid tumor such as melanoma, head and neck, liver or kidney cancer. The material sequenced was CD4+ or CD8+ T cells sorted from blood, taken in a trial of the OX40 agonist ivuxolimab. This chain joins TRBV6-6 and TRBJ2-5; D unresolved. The CDR3 region is CASSYSRAETQYF. CDR3 sequence (DNA): TGTGCCAGCAGTTACTCCCGGGCGGAGACCCAGTACTTC.